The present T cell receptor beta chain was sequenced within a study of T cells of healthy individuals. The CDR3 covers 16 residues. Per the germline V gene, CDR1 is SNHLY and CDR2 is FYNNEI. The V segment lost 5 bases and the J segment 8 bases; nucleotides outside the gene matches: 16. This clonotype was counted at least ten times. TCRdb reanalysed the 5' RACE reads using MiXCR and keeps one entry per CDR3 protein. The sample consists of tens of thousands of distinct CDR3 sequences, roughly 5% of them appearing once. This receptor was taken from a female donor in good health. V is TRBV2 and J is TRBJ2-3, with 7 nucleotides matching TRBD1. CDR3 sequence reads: CASSQQGQTNIRTQYF. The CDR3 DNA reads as TGTGCCAGCAGTCAGCAGGGACAGACGAATATCCGTACGCAGTATTTT.